This paragraph reports one T cell receptor (beta chain). Its antigen is not known. Other DNA sequences within the sample encode an identical CDR3. The sample is drawn from a study of a mutant IDH1 vaccine in newly diagnosed glioma. As for the study in general: Patients underwent eight vaccinations, which took place in weeks 1, 3, 5, 7, 11, 15, 19 and 23. Patients' prior therapy spanned radiotherapy, temozolomide, or both; most underwent both.

Time point described: week 23, last vaccination. Every vaccination contained 300 ug of the mutant IDH1 20-mer peptide and was paired with topical imiquimod. In every donor, the tumor was a new WHO grade 3 or 4 IDH1-mutant, ATRX-lost astrocytoma. With 2 bases removed from V and 6 bases from J, the gap between germline ends came to 13 bases. CDR1 and CDR2 from the germline V gene are SNHLY and FYNNEI. The CDR3 is 15 residues long. The data were produced by immunoSEQ multiplex PCR, yet TCRdb's version contains in-frame clones alone and is incomplete. The sample shows around 30,000 clones, more than 75% of them seen only once.

The origin of this receptor is a man aged 35 to 55 with glioma. The sample in question was PBMCs, obtained from a glioma patient whose treatment included an IDH1 peptide vaccine. J is TRBJ1-4 and V is TRBV2; tentatively, D is TRBD1 (6 bases). The CDR3 region is CASSESGGAYEKLFF. The CDR3, as DNA: TGTGCCAGCAGTGAATCCGGGGGCGCTTATGAAAAACTGTTTTTT.